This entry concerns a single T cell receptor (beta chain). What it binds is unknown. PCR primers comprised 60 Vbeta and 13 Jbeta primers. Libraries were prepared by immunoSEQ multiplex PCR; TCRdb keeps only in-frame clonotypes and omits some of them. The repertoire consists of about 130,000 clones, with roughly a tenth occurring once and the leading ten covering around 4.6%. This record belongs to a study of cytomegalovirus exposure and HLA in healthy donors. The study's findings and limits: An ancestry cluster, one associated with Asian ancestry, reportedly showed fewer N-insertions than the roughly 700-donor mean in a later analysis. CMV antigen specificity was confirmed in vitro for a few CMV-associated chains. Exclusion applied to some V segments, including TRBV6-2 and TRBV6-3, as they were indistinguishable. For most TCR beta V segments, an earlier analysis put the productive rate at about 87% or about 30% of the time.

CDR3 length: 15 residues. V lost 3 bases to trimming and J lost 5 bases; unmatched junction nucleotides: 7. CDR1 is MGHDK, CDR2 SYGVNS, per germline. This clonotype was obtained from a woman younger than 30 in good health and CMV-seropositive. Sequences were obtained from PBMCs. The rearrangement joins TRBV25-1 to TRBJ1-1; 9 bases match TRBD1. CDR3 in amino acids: CASSDSDRGRTEAFF. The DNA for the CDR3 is TGTGCCAGCAGTGACTCCGACAGGGGGAGAACTGAAGCTTTCTTT.